This TCR beta chain came from a study of vaccination effects on CD4 cells after COVID-19 (dated by TCRdb to 2022 to 2024). Broadly, across the study: In the ViraFEST assay, PBMC were stimulated with viral peptide pools, and TCR sequencing was then used to find antigen-specific CD4+ T cell clonotypes based on their expansion. SARS-CoV-2 spike-specific CD4+ TCR repertoires from before and after mRNA vaccination were compared in COVID-19 convalescent patients and in infection-naive vaccine recipients. Post-vaccine samples across the study were collected a median of 72 days after the second dose, with a range of 14 to 241. Cultures from other donors in the study were sequenced with the Oncomine TCR Beta short-read assay on an Illumina iSeq 100. Each well held roughly 2.2 million PBMC cultured in IMDM containing roughly 5% human AB serum, 10 IU/ml IL-2 and gentamicin, along with around 9.1 ug/ml peptides. Altogether, around 11 COVID-19 convalescent patients and a handful of SARS-CoV-2-naive healthy vaccine recipients made up the full study.

Results and caveats for the whole study, not just this receptor: Clones induced by infection and clones induced by vaccination both contracted markedly at late timepoints after vaccination, which fits with T cell responses waning over time. In healthy vaccine recipients, vaccine-induced clones were almost all SARS-CoV-2 mono-reactive, with only 1 of 255 cross-reactive with common cold coronaviruses. The study was limited by a small number of convalescent patients, and early post-infection timepoints were lacking.

After around 10 days of culture, CD4+ T cells were isolated with the EasySep CD4+ T cell isolation kit. Each participant got two doses of an mRNA SARS-CoV-2 vaccine, either BNT162b2 or mRNA-1273. The absence of prior SARS-CoV-2 infection in healthy vaccine recipients was confirmed by negative nucleocapsid antibodies before and after vaccination. On days 3 and 7, half of the culture medium was replaced with fresh IL-2-containing medium. Each peptide stimulation condition was cultured in triplicate wells unless otherwise noted. Using Ficoll-Paque Plus gradient centrifugation, PBMC were separated from whole blood and then either used fresh or cryopreserved at -140C. Genomic DNA was extracted from cultured CD4+ T cells with the QIAamp micro DNA kit. Notes on this clone: The clone's antigen remains unknown. Base qualities are missing; no much larger clone stands one base away.

The V end loses 1 base and the J end loses 2 bases, and a stretch of 5 bases separates them. The CDR3 runs 13 amino acids, cysteine and phenylalanine included. Left in the record is the CDR3 DNA by itself, 39 bases read in frame from the first base. CDR1 MNHEY and CDR2 SMNVEV were looked up in the germline V gene (reference sequence). Libraries came from the immunoSEQ multiplex PCR assay. TCR beta CDR3 sequencing was performed on DNA from the cultured, isolated CD4+ T cells. In the paper's pipeline: Non-productive TCR sequences were removed and reads were trimmed to the CDR3 region, keeping CDR3s of at least 7 amino acids. The MANAFEST web app was used to pick out antigen-specific clonotypes by comparing their expansion in peptide wells with that in reference cultures. To be called positive, a clone needed expansion at FDR<0.05 compared with the reference and with all other wells, an odds ratio greater than 5, and a frequency greater than 0.1% in two replicate wells. A clonotype was called cross-reactive if it was significantly expanded both in SARS-CoV-2 spike wells and in at least one common cold coronavirus spike condition. CDR3 similarity was assessed by Levenshtein distance using the stringdist R package, and unrooted trees were constructed with ape in R 3.6.1. The table was pulled from immuneACCESS by TCRdb, which kept in-frame rearrangements only. Such tables lose some clones; where checked, under half of the loss comes from unresolved V genes, and the rest has no known cause. Clone size and V and J calls were adopted from that table, with D and trimming inferred from the DNA. The table for this sample lists 40,000 to 45,000 clones; about 62% of them were counted only once. 7.7% of the sample rests with the top ten.

This TCR was recovered from a human donor who received a COVID-19 vaccine. The rearrangement combines TRBV27 with TRBJ1-2; the D gene remains uncertain. Here the sequenced sample was CD4+ T cells from PBMCs cultured without peptide, taken after COVID-19 vaccination. The CDR3: CASSLYGNYGYTF. The bases are TGTGCCAGCAGTTTATACGGCAACTATGGCTACACCTTC.